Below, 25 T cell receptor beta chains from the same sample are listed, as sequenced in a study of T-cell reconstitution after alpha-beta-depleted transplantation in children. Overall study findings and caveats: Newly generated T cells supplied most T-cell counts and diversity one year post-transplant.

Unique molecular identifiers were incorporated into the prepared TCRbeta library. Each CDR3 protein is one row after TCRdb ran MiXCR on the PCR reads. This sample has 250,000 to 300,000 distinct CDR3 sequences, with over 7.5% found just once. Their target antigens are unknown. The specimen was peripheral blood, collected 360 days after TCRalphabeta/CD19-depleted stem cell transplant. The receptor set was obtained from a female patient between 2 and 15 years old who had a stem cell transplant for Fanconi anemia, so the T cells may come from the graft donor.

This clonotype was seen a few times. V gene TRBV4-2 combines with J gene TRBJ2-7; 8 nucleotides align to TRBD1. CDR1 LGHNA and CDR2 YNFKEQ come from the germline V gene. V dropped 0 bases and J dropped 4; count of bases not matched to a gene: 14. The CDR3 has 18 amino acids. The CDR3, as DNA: TGTGCCAGCAGCCAAGATTTAAGTGGACAGGGAAGTAGGTACGAGCAGTACTTC. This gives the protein CASSQDLSGQGSRYEQYF.

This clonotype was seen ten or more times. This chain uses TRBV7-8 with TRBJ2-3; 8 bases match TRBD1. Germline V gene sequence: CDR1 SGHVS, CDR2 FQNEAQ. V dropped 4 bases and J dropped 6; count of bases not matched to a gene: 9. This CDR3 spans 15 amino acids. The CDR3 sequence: CASSSRTGMRDTQYF. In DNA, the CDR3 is TGTGCCAGCAGCTCAAGGACAGGGATGAGGGATACGCAGTATTTT.

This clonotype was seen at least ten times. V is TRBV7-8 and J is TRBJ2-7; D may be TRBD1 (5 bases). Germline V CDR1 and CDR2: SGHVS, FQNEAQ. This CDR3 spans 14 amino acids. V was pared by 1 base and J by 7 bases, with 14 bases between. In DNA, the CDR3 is TGTGCCAGCAGCTTAGGAGTAGGGGCGAGGGAGCAGTACTTC. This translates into CASSLGVGAREQYF.

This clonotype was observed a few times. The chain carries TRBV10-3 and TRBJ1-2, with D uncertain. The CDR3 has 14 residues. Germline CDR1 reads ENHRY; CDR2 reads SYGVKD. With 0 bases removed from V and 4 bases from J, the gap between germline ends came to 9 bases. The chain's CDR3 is CAISESVQLYGYTF. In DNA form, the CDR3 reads TGTGCCATCAGTGAGTCTGTACAACTCTATGGCTACACCTTC.

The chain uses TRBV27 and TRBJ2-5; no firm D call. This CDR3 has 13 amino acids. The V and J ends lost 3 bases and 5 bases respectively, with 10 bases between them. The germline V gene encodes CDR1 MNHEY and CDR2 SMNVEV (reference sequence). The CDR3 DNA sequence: TGTGCCAGCAGTTTGGTCGAGTCGGAGACCCAGTACTTC. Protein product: CASSLVESETQYF.

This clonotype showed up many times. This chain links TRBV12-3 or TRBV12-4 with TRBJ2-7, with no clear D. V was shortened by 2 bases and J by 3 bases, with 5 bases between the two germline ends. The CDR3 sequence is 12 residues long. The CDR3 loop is CASSLLDYEQYF. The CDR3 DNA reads TGTGCCAGCAGTTTATTGGACTACGAGCAGTACTTC.

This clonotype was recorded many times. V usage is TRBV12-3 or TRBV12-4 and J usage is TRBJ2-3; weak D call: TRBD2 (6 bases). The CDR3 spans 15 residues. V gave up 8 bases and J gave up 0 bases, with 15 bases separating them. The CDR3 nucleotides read TGTGCCAGCTCCTTCGGCGGGGTGAGCACAGATACGCAGTATTTT. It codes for CASSFGGVSTDTQYF.

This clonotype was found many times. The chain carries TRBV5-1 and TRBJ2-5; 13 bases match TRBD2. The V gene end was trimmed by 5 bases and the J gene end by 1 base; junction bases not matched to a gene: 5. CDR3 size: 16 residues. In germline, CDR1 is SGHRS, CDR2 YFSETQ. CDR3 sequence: CASRLGTSGIQETQYF. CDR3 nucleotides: TGCGCCAGCAGATTAGGGACTAGCGGGATCCAAGAGACCCAGTACTTC.

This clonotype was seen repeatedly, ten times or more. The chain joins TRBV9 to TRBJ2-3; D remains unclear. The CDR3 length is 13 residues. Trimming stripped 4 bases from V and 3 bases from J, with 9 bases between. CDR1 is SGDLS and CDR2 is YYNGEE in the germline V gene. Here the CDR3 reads CASSSDGTDTQYF. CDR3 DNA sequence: TGTGCCAGCAGCTCAGACGGTACAGATACGCAGTATTTT.

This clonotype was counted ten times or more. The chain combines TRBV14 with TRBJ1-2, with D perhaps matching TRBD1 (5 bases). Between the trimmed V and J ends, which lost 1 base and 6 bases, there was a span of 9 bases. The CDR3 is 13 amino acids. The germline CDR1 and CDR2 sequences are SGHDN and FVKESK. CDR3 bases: TGTGCCAGCAGCCAAGGCAGGGTGCATGGCTACACCTTC. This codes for CASSQGRVHGYTF. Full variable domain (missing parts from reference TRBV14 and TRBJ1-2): EAGVTQFPSHSVIEKGQTVTLRCDPISGHDNLYWYRRVMGKEIKFLLHFVKESKQDESGMPNNRFLAERTGGTYSTLKVQPAELEDSGVYFCASSQGRVHGYTFGSGTRLTVV.

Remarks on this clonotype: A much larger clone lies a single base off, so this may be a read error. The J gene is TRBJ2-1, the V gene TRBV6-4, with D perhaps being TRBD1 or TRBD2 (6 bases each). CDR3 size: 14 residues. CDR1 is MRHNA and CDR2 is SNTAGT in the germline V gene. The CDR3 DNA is TGTGCCGGCAGTGACTACGGGGGCAGCAATGAGCAGTTCTTC. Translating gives CAGSDYGGSNEQFF.

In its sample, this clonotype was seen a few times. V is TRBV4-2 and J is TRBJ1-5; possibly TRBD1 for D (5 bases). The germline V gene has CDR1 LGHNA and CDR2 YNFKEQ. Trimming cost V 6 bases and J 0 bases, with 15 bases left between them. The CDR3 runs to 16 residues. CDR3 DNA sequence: TGTGCCAGCAGTGAAGGGACGGCCTATAGCAATCAGCCCCAGCATTTT. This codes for CASSEGTAYSNQPQHF.

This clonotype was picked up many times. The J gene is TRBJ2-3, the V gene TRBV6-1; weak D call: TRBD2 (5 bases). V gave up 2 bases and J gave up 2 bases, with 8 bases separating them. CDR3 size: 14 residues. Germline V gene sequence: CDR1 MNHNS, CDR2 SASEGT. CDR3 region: CASSETRSTDTQYF. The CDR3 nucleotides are TGTGCCAGCAGTGAAACTAGATCCACAGATACGCAGTATTTT.

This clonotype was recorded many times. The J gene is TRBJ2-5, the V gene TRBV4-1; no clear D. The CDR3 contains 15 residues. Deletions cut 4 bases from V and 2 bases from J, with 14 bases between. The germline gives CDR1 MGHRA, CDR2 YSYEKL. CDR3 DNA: TGCGCCAGCAGCCTCGGAACAGTTCCTCAAGAGACCCAGTACTTC. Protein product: CASSLGTVPQETQYF.

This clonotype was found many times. The CDR3 region is CASSLDRGRPGELFF. The CDR3 coding sequence is TGCGCCAGCAGCTTGGACCGGGGTCGGCCCGGGGAGCTGTTTTTT. The chain employs TRBV5-1 and TRBJ2-2; D might be TRBD2 (5 bases). The germline CDR1 and CDR2 sequences are SGHRS and YFSETQ. Trimming removed 0 bases at V and 6 bases at J, with 12 bases between. This CDR3 contains 15 residues.

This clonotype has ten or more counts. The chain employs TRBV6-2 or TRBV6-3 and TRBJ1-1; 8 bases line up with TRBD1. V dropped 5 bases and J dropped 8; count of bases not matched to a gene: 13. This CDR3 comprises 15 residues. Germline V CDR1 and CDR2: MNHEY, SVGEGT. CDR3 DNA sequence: TGTGCCAGCAGTCTTACCGGGACAGGAAGGTTAGAAGCTTTCTTT. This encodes CASSLTGTGRLEAFF.

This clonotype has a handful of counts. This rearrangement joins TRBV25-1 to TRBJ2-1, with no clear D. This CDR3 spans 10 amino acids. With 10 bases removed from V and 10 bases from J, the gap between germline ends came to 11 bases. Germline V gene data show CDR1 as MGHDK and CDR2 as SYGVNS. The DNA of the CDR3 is TGTGCCAACAGACTCGCGGAGCAGTTCTTC. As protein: CANRLAEQFF.

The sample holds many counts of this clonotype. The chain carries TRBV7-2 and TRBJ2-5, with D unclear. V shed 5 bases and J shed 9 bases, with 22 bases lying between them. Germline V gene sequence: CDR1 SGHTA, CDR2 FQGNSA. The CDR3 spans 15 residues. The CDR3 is CASSHSPGPQWAQYF. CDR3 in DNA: TGTGCCAGCAGCCACTCCCCCGGTCCACAATGGGCCCAGTACTTC.

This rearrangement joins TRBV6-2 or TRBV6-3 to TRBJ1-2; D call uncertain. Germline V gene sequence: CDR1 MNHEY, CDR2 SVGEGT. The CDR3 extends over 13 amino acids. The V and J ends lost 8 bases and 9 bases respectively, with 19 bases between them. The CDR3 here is CASERQPSGSYTF. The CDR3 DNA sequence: TGTGCCAGCGAGCGGCAGCCCTCTGGCAGCTACACCTTC.

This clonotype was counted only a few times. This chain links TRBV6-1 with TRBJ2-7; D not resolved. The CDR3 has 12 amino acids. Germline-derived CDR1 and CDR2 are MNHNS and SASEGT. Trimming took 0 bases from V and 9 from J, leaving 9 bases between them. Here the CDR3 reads CASSEAGTGQYF. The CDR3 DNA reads TGTGCCAGCAGTGAAGCCGGTACGGGGCAGTACTTC.

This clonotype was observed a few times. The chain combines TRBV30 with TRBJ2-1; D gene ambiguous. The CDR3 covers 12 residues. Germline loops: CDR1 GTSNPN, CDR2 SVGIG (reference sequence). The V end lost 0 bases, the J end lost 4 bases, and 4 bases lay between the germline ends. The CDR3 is CAWSVIYNEQFF. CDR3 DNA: TGTGCCTGGAGTGTAATTTACAATGAGCAGTTCTTC.

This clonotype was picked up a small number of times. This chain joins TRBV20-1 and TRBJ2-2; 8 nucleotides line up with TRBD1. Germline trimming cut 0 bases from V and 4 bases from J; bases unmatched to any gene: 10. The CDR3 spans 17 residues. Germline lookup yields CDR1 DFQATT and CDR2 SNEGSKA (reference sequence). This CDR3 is CSAREYPQGALTGELFF. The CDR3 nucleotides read TGCAGTGCTAGAGAGTACCCCCAGGGGGCCCTCACCGGGGAGCTGTTTTTT.

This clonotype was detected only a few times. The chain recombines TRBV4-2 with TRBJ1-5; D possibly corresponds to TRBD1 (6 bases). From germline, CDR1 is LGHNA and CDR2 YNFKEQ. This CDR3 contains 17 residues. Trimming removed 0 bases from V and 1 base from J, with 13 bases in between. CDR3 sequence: CASSQDTGISSNQPQHF. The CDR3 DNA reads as TGTGCCAGCAGCCAAGATACAGGGATTTCGAGCAATCAGCCCCAGCATTTT.

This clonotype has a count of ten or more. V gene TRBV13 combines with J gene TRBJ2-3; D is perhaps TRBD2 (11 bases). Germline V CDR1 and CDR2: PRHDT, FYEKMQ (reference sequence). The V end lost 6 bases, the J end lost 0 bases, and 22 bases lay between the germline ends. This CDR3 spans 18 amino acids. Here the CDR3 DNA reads TGTGCCAGCAGAGCGGACAGGGGGACTAGCGGAAGCACAGATACGCAGTATTTT. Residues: CASRADRGTSGSTDTQYF.

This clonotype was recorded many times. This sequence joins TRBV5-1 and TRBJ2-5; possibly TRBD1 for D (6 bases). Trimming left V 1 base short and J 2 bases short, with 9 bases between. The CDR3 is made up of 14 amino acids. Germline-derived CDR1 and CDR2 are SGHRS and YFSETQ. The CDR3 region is CASSLPTGQETQYF. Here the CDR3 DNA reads TGCGCCAGCAGCTTGCCGACAGGACAAGAGACCCAGTACTTC.